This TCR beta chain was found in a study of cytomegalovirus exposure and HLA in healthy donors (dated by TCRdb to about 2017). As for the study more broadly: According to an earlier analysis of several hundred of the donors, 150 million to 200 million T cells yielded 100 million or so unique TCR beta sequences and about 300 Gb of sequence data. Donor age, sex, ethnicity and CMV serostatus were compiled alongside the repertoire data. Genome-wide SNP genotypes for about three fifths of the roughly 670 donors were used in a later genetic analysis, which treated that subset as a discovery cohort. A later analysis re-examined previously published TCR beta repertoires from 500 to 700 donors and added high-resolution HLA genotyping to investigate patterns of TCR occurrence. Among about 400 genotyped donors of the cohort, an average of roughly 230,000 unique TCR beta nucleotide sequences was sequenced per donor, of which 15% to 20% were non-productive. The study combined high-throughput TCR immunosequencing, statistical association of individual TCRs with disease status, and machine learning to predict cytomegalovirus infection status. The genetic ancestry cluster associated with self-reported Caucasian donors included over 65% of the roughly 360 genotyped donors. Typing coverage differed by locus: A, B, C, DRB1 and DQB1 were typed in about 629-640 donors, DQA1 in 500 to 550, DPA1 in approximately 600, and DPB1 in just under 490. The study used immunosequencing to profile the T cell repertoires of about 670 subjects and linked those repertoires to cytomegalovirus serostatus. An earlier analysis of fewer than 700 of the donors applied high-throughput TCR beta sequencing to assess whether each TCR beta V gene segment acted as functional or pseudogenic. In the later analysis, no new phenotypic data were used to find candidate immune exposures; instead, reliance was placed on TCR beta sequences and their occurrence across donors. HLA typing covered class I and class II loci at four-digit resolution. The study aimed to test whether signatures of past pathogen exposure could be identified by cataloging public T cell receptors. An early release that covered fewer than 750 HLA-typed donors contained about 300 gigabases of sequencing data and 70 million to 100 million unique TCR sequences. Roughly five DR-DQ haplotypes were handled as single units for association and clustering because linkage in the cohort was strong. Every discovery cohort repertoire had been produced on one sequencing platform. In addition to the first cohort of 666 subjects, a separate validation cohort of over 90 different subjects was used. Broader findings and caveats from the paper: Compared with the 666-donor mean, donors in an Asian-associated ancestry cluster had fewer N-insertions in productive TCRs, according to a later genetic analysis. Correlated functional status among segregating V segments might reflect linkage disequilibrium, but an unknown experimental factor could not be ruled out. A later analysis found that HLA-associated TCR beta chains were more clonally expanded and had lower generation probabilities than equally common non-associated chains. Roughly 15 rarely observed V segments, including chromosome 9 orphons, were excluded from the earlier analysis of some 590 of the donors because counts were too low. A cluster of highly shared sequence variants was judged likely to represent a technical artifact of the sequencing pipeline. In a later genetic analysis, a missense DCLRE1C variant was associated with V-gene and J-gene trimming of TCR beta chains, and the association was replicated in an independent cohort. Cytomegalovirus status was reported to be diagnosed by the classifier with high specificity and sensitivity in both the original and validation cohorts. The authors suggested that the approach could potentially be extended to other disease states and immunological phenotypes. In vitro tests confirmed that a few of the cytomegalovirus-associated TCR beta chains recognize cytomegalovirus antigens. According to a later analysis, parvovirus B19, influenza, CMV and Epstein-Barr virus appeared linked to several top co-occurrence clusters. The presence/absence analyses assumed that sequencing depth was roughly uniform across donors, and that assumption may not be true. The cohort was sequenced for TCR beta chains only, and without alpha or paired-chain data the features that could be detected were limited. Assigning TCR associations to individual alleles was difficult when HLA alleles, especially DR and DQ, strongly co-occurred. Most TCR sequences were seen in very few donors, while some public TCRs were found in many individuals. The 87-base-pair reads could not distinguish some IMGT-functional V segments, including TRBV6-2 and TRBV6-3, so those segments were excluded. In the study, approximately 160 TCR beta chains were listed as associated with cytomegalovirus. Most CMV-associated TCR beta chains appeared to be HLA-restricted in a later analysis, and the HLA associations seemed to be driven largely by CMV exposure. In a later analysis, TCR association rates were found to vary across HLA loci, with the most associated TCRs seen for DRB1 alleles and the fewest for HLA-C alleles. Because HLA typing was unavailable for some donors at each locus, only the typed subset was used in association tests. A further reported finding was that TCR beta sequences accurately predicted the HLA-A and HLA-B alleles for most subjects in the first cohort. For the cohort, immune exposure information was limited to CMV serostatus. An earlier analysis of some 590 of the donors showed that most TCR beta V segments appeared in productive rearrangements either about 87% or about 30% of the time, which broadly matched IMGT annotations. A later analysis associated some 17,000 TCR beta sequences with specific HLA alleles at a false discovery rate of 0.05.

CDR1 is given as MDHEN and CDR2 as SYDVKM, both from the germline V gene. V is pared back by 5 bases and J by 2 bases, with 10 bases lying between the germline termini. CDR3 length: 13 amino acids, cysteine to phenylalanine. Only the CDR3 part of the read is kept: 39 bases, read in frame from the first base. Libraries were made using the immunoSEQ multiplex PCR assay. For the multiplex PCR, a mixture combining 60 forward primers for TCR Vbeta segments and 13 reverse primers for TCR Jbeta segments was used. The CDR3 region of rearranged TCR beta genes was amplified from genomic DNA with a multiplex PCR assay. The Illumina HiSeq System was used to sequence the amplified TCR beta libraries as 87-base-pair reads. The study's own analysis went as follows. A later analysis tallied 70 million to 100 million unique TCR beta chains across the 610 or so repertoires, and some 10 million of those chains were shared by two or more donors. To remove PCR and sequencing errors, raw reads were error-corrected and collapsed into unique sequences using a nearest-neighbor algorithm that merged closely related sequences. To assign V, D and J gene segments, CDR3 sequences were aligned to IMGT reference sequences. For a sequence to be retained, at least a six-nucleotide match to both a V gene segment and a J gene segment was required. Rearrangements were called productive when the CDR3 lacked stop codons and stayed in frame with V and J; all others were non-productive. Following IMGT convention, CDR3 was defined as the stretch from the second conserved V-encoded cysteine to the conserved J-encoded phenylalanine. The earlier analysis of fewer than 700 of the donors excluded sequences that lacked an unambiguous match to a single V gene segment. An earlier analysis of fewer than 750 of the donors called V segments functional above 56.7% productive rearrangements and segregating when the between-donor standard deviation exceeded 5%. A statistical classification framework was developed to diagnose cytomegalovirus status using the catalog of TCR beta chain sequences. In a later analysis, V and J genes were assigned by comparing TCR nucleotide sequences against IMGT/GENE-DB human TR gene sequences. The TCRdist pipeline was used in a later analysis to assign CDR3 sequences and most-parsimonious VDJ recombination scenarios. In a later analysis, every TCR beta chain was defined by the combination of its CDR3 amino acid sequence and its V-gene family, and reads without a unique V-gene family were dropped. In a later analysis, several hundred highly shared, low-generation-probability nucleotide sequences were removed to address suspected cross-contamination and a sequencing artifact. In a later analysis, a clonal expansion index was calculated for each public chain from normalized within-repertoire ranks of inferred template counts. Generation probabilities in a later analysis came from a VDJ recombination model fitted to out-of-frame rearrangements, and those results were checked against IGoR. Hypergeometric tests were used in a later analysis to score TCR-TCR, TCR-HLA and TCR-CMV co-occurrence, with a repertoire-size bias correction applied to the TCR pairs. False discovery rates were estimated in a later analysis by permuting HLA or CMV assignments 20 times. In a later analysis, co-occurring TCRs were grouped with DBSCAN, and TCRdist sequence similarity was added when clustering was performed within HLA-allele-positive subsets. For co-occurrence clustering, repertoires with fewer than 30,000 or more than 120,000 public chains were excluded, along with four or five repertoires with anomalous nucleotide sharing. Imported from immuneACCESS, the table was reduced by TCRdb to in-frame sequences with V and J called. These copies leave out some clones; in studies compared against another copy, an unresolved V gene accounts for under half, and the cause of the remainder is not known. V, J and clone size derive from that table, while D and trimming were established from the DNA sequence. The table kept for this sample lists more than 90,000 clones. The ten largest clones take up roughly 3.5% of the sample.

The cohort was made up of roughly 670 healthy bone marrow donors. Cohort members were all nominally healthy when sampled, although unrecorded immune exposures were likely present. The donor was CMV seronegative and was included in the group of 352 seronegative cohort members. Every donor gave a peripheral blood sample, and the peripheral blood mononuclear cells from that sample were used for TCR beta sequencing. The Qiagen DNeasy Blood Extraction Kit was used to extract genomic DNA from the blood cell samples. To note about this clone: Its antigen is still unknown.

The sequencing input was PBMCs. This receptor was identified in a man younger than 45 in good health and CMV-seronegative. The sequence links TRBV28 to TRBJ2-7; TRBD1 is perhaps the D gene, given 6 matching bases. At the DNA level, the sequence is TGTGCCAGCAGTCTGACAGGCCCCTACGAGCAGTACTTC. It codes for CASSLTGPYEQYF.